These 30 T cell receptor beta chains were all obtained from the same sample, sequenced in a study of cytomegalovirus exposure and HLA in healthy donors. Sequencing used immunoSEQ multiplex PCR; TCRdb keeps in-frame clones, though not all of them. This table has under 250,000 clones, 80% to 90% appearing once. Sequenced sample: PBMCs. The receptors derive from a man younger than 35 in good health and CMV-seronegative.

DNA for the CDR3: TGTGCCAGCAGCCCATCGCCGGGACTAGTAACCGGGGAGCTGTTTTTT. This gives the protein CASSPSPGLVTGELFF. V gene TRBV7-2 combines with J gene TRBJ2-2; the match to TRBD2 covers 8 bases. The CDR3 is 16 residues long. CDR1 is SGHTA, CDR2 FQGNSA, per germline. The trim removed 5 bases at V and 5 bases at J, leaving 10 bases unmatched.

V is TRBV4-1 and J is TRBJ2-2; D possibly corresponds to TRBD1 (5 bases). Trimming pared 2 bases from V and 8 bases from J, leaving 12 bases between. This CDR3 has 14 amino acids. Germline V gene data show CDR1 as MGHRA and CDR2 as YSYEKL. The CDR3 sequence: CASSQIGAGGELFF. The CDR3, as DNA: TGCGCCAGCAGCCAAATTGGGGCAGGGGGGGAGCTGTTTTTT.

The rearrangement uses TRBV11-3 and TRBJ2-2, with 10 bases aligning to TRBD2. Germline trimming cut 5 bases from V and 3 bases from J; bases unmatched to any gene: 3. CDR3 length: 15 residues. Germline V gives CDR1 SGHNT, CDR2 YENEEA. CDR3 coding DNA: TGTGCCAGCAGCCGAGCGGGGGGGCACACCGGGGAGCTGTTTTTT. Protein sequence: CASSRAGGHTGELFF.

The rearrangement links TRBV27 to TRBJ1-6; D not certain. Trimming removed 2 bases from V and 8 bases from J, with 10 bases in between. Germline CDR1 and CDR2: MNHEY and SMNVEV (reference sequence). The CDR3 runs 14 residues. CDR3 sequence: CASSLGQNYSPLHF. DNA of the CDR3: TGTGCCAGCAGTTTAGGGCAGAACTATTCACCCCTCCACTTT.

CDR3 loop: CASSSTGEYGYTF. The CDR3 region has the DNA TGTGCCAGCAGCTCGACAGGGGAGTATGGCTACACCTTC. The rearrangement joins TRBV11-2 to TRBJ1-2; 8 bases match TRBD1. CDR1 is SGHAT and CDR2 is FQNNGV in the germline V gene. The V and J ends lost 4 bases and 5 bases, in that order; junction bases with no gene match: 3. This CDR3 contains 13 residues.

The chain carries TRBV4-1 and TRBJ1-1; D possibly corresponds to TRBD1 (6 bases). Germline lookup yields CDR1 MGHRA and CDR2 YSYEKL. There are 17 residues in the CDR3. Between the trimmed V and J ends, which lost 2 bases and 3 bases, there was a span of 19 bases. CDR3: CASSQKGDMTTDTEAFF. CDR3 DNA sequence: TGCGCCAGCAGCCAAAAGGGGGATATGACCACCGACACTGAAGCTTTCTTT.

The V call is TRBV29-1, the J call TRBJ1-2; 9 bases fit TRBD1. J gave up 4 bases and V 6 bases, and 3 bases lay outside the gene matches. There are 12 residues in the CDR3. In germline, CDR1 is SQVTM, CDR2 ANQGSEA. The CDR3 protein is CSVETGGYGYTF. Written as DNA, the CDR3 is TGCAGCGTCGAGACAGGGGGCTATGGCTACACCTTC.

Details on this clone: Within the sample, other DNA sequences also encode this same CDR3. The gene calls are TRBV27 and TRBJ1-2; weak D call: TRBD1 (5 bases). Germline values: CDR1 MNHEY, CDR2 SMNVEV (reference sequence). V was pared by 2 bases and J by 8 bases, with 12 bases between. The CDR3 has 13 amino acids. CDR3 residues: CASSLRQGGGYTF. CDR3 sequence (DNA): TGTGCCAGCAGTTTACGGCAGGGCGGCGGCTACACCTTC.

The chain combines TRBV18 with TRBJ1-4; TRBD1 might be the D (6 bases). This CDR3 is built from 16 residues. V lost 0 bases, J lost 5 bases, and 13 bases lay in between. Germline V gene sequence: CDR1 KGHSH, CDR2 LQKENI. The CDR3 is CASSPPNAGENEKLFF. DNA of the CDR3: TGTGCCAGCTCACCACCTAATGCAGGGGAAAATGAAAAACTGTTTTTT.

The CDR3 DNA reads as TGTGCCAGCAGCTCCCACCAGGGGTACTATGGCTACACCTTC. This sequence encodes CASSSHQGYYGYTF. V usage is TRBV5-5 and J usage is TRBJ1-2; tentative D call: TRBD1 (6 bases). Germline V gives CDR1 SGHKS, CDR2 YYEKEE (reference sequence). The CDR3 sequence is 14 residues long. The ends were cut back, 3 bases at V and 3 bases at J, with 12 bases in the middle.

This sequence joins TRBV6-5 and TRBJ2-7, with D maybe TRBD1 (5 bases). Trimming pared 0 bases from V and 2 bases from J, leaving 8 bases between. The CDR3 covers 14 residues. Germline V gene sequence: CDR1 MNHEY, CDR2 SVGAGI. DNA for the CDR3: TGTGCCAGCAGTTACTCCAGGGATCCCTACGAGCAGTACTTC. Amino acid sequence: CASSYSRDPYEQYF.

V is TRBV6-6 and J is TRBJ2-7, with D tentatively TRBD1 (6 bases). V was shortened by 7 bases and J by 5 bases, with 12 bases between the two germline ends. The CDR3 totals 12 residues. Germline loops: CDR1 MNHNY, CDR2 SVGAGI (reference sequence). The CDR3 region is CASKGVGHEQYF. In nucleotides, the CDR3 is TGTGCCAGCAAGGGGGTCGGTCACGAGCAGTACTTC.

This clone was recorded only once. The rearrangement joins TRBV4-1 to TRBJ1-1; a weak D match, TRBD1 (5 bases). V was clipped by 0 bases and J by 2 bases, with 7 bases between them. CDR3 length: 14 amino acids. The germline gives CDR1 MGHRA, CDR2 YSYEKL. This chain's CDR3 is CASSQDRGNTEAFF. DNA of the CDR3: TGCGCCAGCAGCCAAGATAGGGGAAACACTGAAGCTTTCTTT.

This sequence joins TRBV6-6 and TRBJ1-1, with D possibly being TRBD1 (6 bases). CDR1 is MNHNY, CDR2 SVGAGI, per germline (reference sequence). This CDR3 has 13 residues. V dropped 6 bases and J dropped 7 bases, with 15 bases sitting between them. In nucleotides, the CDR3 is TGTGCCAGCAGCGATATACAGGGCGGTGAAGCTTTCTTT. Residues: CASSDIQGGEAFF.

The V gene is TRBV10-3, the J gene TRBJ2-1; TRBD2 might be the D (6 bases). Germline V gene sequence: CDR1 ENHRY, CDR2 SYGVKD. The CDR3 has 12 residues. The V and J ends lost 5 bases and 8 bases respectively, with 10 bases between them. The DNA of the CDR3 is TGTGCCATCAGTTCCGGGAGCGATGAGCAGTTCTTC. It codes for CAISSGSDEQFF.

The J gene is TRBJ1-1, the V gene TRBV4-1; TRBD1 matches at 9 bases. There are 15 residues in the CDR3. The germline gives CDR1 MGHRA, CDR2 YSYEKL. The V and J ends lost 0 bases and 6 bases, in that order; junction bases with no gene match: 5. CDR3 protein: CASSQEGTGLPEAFF. CDR3 coding DNA: TGCGCCAGCAGCCAAGAGGGGACAGGGTTGCCTGAAGCTTTCTTT.

V usage is TRBV4-2 and J usage is TRBJ2-3, with no clear D. V lost 0 bases and J lost 1, with 11 bases in between. The CDR3 runs 16 residues. The V gene's germline CDR1 is LGHNA and CDR2 YNFKEQ. CDR3 in DNA: TGTGCCAGCAGCCAAGACGGTTGGGCGCGCACAGATACGCAGTATTTT. This encodes CASSQDGWARTDTQYF.

This clone was counted only a few times. This chain links TRBV4-3 with TRBJ1-2; 7 bases are shared with TRBD1. The germline V gene encodes CDR1 LGHNA and CDR2 YSLEER. Germline trimming cut 0 bases from V and 3 bases from J; bases unmatched to any gene: 13. This CDR3 is 18 amino acids long. The CDR3 region has the DNA TGCGCCAGCAGCCAAGAAGTTAGGGGGCAGGGAGCGCACTATGGCTACACCTTC. It specifies CASSQEVRGQGAHYGYTF.

The chain joins TRBV11-2 to TRBJ2-7; 9 bases fit TRBD1. Trimming took 2 bases from V and 5 from J; bases not matched to a gene: 4. The germline V gene has CDR1 SGHAT and CDR2 FQNNGV. The CDR3 contains 14 residues. The CDR3 region has the DNA TGTGCCAGCAGCTTATGGGACAGGGCCCACGAGCAGTACTTC. It is translated as CASSLWDRAHEQYF.

This clone was seen more than once but under ten times. The gene calls are TRBV5-4 and TRBJ1-2, with 7 bases identical to TRBD1. The ends lost 0 bases at V and 3 bases at J; junction bases unmatched: 8. The CDR3 is 16 residues long. In germline, CDR1 is SGHNT, CDR2 YYREEE (reference sequence). The CDR3 DNA reads TGTGCCAGCAGCTTGGGACTACCCGGGACAGACTATGGCTACACCTTC. Protein: CASSLGLPGTDYGYTF.

This sequence joins TRBV21-1 and TRBJ1-5. TRBV21-1 is marked as a pseudogene. The CDR3 consists of 10 residues. CDR3 sequence: CAILNQPQHF. Here the CDR3 DNA reads TGTGCCATTCTCAATCAGCCCCAGCATTTT.

This rearrangement joins TRBV7-2 to TRBJ1-6; possible D gene TRBD1, 5 bases. Trimming stripped 1 base from V and 10 bases from J, with 17 bases between. The germline V gene has CDR1 SGHTA and CDR2 FQGNSA. The CDR3 extends over 16 amino acids. CDR3 coding DNA: TGTGCCAGCAGCTTAGAGGCAGGGATGAGAAGGTCACCCCTCCACTTT. This codes for CASSLEAGMRRSPLHF.

The chain uses TRBV6-1 and TRBJ2-7, with 11 bases identical to TRBD1. This CDR3 comprises 15 residues. The V and J ends lost 8 bases and 4 bases, in that order; junction bases with no gene match: 10. Germline CDR1 MNHNS, CDR2 SASEGT. The CDR3 region is CASRTGGAGIYEQYF. The CDR3 coding sequence is TGTGCCAGCCGGACAGGGGGCGCAGGGATTTACGAGCAGTACTTC.

The J gene is TRBJ1-2, the V gene TRBV7-2; D remains ambiguous. This CDR3 has 14 residues. Germline V lookup: CDR1 SGHTA, CDR2 FQGNSA. Trimming left V 6 bases short and J 4 bases short, with 15 bases between. This chain's CDR3 is CASRVGGSAYGYTF. CDR3 in DNA: TGTGCCAGCAGAGTCGGAGGAAGCGCCTATGGCTACACCTTC.

The chain recombines TRBV7-6 with TRBJ2-1, with D perhaps matching TRBD1 (5 bases). The CDR3 is made up of 12 amino acids. Trimming cost V 2 bases and J 6 bases, with 5 bases left between them. Per germline, CDR1 SGHVS and CDR2 FNYEAQ. The CDR3 reads CASSLQGNEQFF. CDR3 sequence (DNA): TGTGCCAGCAGCTTACAGGGCAATGAGCAGTTCTTC.

The chain couples TRBV9 to TRBJ2-1; TRBD1 agrees at 10 bases. The CDR3 is 15 amino acids. From germline, CDR1 is SGDLS and CDR2 YYNGEE. V gave up 4 bases and J gave up 8 bases; unmatched junction bases: 9. CDR3 sequence: CASSPLGQGVDEQFF. The CDR3 coding sequence is TGTGCCAGCAGCCCCCTCGGACAGGGGGTGGATGAGCAGTTCTTC.

The chain is built from TRBV5-1 and TRBJ2-5; the match to TRBD2 covers 9 bases. The CDR3 runs to 14 residues. Germline CDR1 reads SGHRS; CDR2 reads YFSETQ. V dropped 7 bases and J dropped 1; count of bases not matched to a gene: 5. CDR3 DNA sequence: TGCGCCAGCGGCGTTAGCGGGGGCCAAGAGACCCAGTACTTC. Its translation: CASGVSGGQETQYF.

The rearrangement joins TRBV28 to TRBJ1-5; 7 bases fit TRBD1. CDR1 and CDR2 (germline): MDHEN, SYDVKM. The CDR3 runs 13 residues. The junction had 3 bases not matched to a gene; V was cut back by 8 bases and J by 2 bases. The CDR3 here is CASARGRNQPQHF. The CDR3 DNA reads as TGTGCCAGCGCGAGGGGGCGCAATCAGCCCCAGCATTTT.

The V call is TRBV2, the J call TRBJ1-1; TRBD1 might be the D (5 bases). V was clipped by 8 bases and J by 3 bases, with 13 bases between them. This CDR3 comprises 13 residues. Germline V gene data show CDR1 as SNHLY and CDR2 as FYNNEI. The CDR3 loop is CASGRQSYTEAFF. CDR3 DNA sequence: TGTGCCAGCGGCAGACAGAGTTACACTGAAGCTTTCTTT.

This chain uses TRBV4-1 with TRBJ2-7, with 13 bases matching TRBD2. The V gene's germline CDR1 is MGHRA and CDR2 YSYEKL. The CDR3 has 16 residues. J gave up 5 bases and V 2 bases, and 6 bases lay outside the gene matches. DNA for the CDR3: TGCGCCAGCAGCCAACGGACTAGCGGGAGCAAAGACGAGCAGTACTTC. This gives the protein CASSQRTSGSKDEQYF.